One and the same sample provided the 10 T cell receptor beta chains below, sequenced in a study of cytomegalovirus exposure and HLA in healthy donors. 60 Vbeta and 13 Jbeta primers were used in PCR. Method: immunoSEQ multiplex PCR; TCRdb's copy keeps in-frame clones and lacks some. The table has 150,000 to 200,000 clones, roughly 80% seen once; the top ten hold around 1.6%. The sample taken for sequencing was PBMCs. These receptors all come from a woman in her forties or fifties in good health and CMV-seronegative.

The genes are TRBV5-4 and TRBJ1-2; 9 bases agree with TRBD1. Germline V gives CDR1 SGHNT, CDR2 YYREEE (reference sequence). Germline trimming cut 3 bases from V and 7 bases from J; bases unmatched to any gene: 13. This CDR3 is built from 16 residues. CDR3: CASSSAHRGPVFGYTF. In DNA form, the CDR3 reads TGTGCCAGCAGCTCCGCACACAGGGGGCCAGTGTTTGGCTACACCTTC.

This clone came up a few times. The genes are TRBV11-2 and TRBJ2-7; 8 bases agree with TRBD1. Germline assignment: CDR1 SGHAT and CDR2 FQNNGV. The CDR3 extends over 17 amino acids. V trimming: 3 bases; J trimming: 6 bases; junction bases outside the gene matches: 16. As DNA, the CDR3 is TGTGCCAGCAGCTTCGGACAGGGAACCGCTATCGGGCGCGAGCAGTACTTC. It specifies CASSFGQGTAIGREQYF.

V and J are TRBV30 and TRBJ1-2; the D is unclear. The CDR3 runs 11 residues. CDR1 GTSNPN and CDR2 SVGIG come from the germline V gene (reference sequence). V was clipped by 3 bases and J by 3 bases, with 5 bases between them. The CDR3 protein is CAWRTHYGYTF. The CDR3 bases are TGTGCCTGGAGGACACACTATGGCTACACCTTC.

V gene TRBV7-9 combines with J gene TRBJ2-7; TRBD2 matches 13 bases. After removal of 5 bases from V and 2 bases from J, the junction contained 9 bases not matched to a gene. In germline, CDR1 is SEHNR, CDR2 FQNEAQ (reference sequence). CDR3 length: 17 residues. This CDR3 is CASSQSGTSGVAYEQYF. Here the CDR3 DNA reads TGTGCCAGCAGCCAAAGCGGGACTAGCGGGGTGGCCTACGAGCAGTACTTC.

The chain has TRBV9 and TRBJ2-1, with D possibly matching TRBD2 (5 bases). This CDR3 region has 17 residues. Trimming pared 4 bases from V and 2 bases from J, leaving 19 bases between. Germline-derived CDR1 and CDR2 are SGDLS and YYNGEE. DNA of the CDR3: TGTGCCAGCAGCAGACTACGCGGTGAGGGCGCCTACAATGAGCAGTTCTTC. The encoded protein is CASSRLRGEGAYNEQFF.

The V gene is TRBV4-3, the J gene TRBJ1-2; TRBD1 might be the D (6 bases). CDR1 and CDR2 from the germline V gene are LGHNA and YSLEER. CDR3 size: 21 residues. Trimming took 0 bases from V and 2 from J, leaving 28 bases between them. The CDR3: CASSQEGVLGSGEFANYGYTF. In nucleotides, the CDR3 is TGCGCCAGCAGCCAAGAGGGGGTCTTAGGGTCAGGGGAATTTGCCAACTATGGCTACACCTTC.

The gene calls are TRBV5-8 and TRBJ2-7; TRBD1 aligns across 7 bases. V gave up 3 bases and J gave up 7 bases; unmatched junction bases: 13. The CDR3 contains 15 residues. Looked up from germline, CDR1 is SGHTS and CDR2 is YDEGEE. CDR3 region: CASSSDRVGVREQYF. Written as DNA, the CDR3 is TGTGCCAGCAGCTCCGACAGGGTCGGGGTGAGGGAGCAGTACTTC.

The chain recombines TRBV7-9 with TRBJ1-1; 9 bases are a match to TRBD1. CDR1 is SEHNR and CDR2 is FQNEAQ in the germline V gene (reference sequence). This CDR3 is built from 15 residues. Trimming at V came to 6 bases and at J to 4 bases, leaving 9 bases not matched to a gene. The CDR3 reads CASRSDRGSGTEAFF. CDR3 coding DNA: TGTGCCAGCAGGTCCGACAGGGGGTCGGGCACTGAAGCTTTCTTT.

This chain connects TRBV19 to TRBJ2-7; the D gene is possibly TRBD1 (5 bases). Germline loops: CDR1 LNHDA, CDR2 SQIVND (reference sequence). Trimming removed 3 bases from V and 2 bases from J, with 14 bases in between. The length of the CDR3 is 15 residues. CDR3 region: CASSIKSGPTYEQYF. CDR3 nucleotides: TGTGCCAGTAGTATCAAATCAGGGCCGACCTACGAGCAGTACTTC.

V usage is TRBV6-1 and J usage is TRBJ1-1; tentatively, D is TRBD1 (6 bases). CDR1 and CDR2 from the germline V gene are MNHNS and SASEGT. The V end was cut by 1 base, the J end by 6 bases, with 15 bases between. This CDR3 is 15 amino acids long. The CDR3 here is CASSEGTTGGAEAFF. As DNA, the CDR3 is TGTGCCAGCAGTGAAGGGACGACTGGGGGCGCTGAAGCTTTCTTT.